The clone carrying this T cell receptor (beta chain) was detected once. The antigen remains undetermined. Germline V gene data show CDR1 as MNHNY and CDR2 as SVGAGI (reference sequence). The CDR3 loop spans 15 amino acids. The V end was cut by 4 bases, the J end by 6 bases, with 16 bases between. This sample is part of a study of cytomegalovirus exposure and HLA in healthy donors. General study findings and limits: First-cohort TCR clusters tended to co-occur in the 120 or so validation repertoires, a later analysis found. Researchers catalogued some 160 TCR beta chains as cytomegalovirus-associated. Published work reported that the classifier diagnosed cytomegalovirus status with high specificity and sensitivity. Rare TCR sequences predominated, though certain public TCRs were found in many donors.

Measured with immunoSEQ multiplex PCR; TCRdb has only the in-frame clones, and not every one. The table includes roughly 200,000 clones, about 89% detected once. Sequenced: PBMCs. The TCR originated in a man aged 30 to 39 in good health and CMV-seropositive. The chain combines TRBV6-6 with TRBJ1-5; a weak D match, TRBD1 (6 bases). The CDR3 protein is CASSFREGGSQPQHF. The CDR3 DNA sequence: TGTGCCAGCAGTTTCCGAGAGGGGGGCAGTCAGCCCCAGCATTTT.